These 11 T cell receptor beta chains came from one sample sequenced in a study of blood T cells in healthy people across ages. A second PCR, run for roughly 7 to 12 cycles, used a sample-barcoded 5' primer plus a J-beta primer mix. Using its own MiXCR run on the 5' RACE reads, TCRdb lists one record per CDR3 protein. The table has around 870,000 distinct CDR3 sequences, roughly 26% seen once. What was sequenced was blood. The receptors come from a woman aged 80 or older in good health.

There are many counts of this clonotype. This chain uses TRBV5-5 with TRBJ2-7; D possibly corresponds to TRBD2 (5 bases). The CDR3 is 15 residues long. Germline V gives CDR1 SGHKS, CDR2 YYEKEE (reference sequence). The V gene lost 0 bases and the J gene lost 7 bases, with 17 bases spanning the gap. The CDR3 region has the DNA TGTGCCAGCAGCTTGGCGGGGTCCGCCTTTGGGGAGCAGTACTTC. This gives the protein CASSLAGSAFGEQYF.

This clonotype was detected many times. This chain joins TRBV6-5 and TRBJ1-5; 10 bases are shared with TRBD1. Germline assignment: CDR1 MNHEY and CDR2 SVGAGI. Unmatched junction bases numbered 4, after V lost 8 bases and J lost 6 bases. The CDR3 covers 13 residues. The DNA for the CDR3 is TGTGCCAGCGGGACAGGGGTCAGTCAGCCCCAGCATTTT. This gives the protein CASGTGVSQPQHF.

As concerns this clonotype: The junction departs from germline at one end; a sequencing error may be responsible. V and J are TRBV14 and TRBJ2-1; 7 bases are shared with TRBD1. Per germline, CDR1 SGHDN and CDR2 FVKESK. The CDR3 covers 13 residues. CDR3 coding DNA: TGTGCTAGCAGCCTGACAGGGCCAAATAAGCAGTTCTTC. This gives the protein CASSLTGPNKQFF.

At least ten counts were recorded for this clonotype. The V call is TRBV5-1, the J call TRBJ1-4, with D uncertain. The germline CDR1 and CDR2 sequences are SGHRS and YFSETQ. Trimming shortened V by 0 bases and J by 7 bases, and 10 bases separated the two germline ends. The CDR3 is made up of 14 amino acids. CDR3 sequence (DNA): TGCGCCAGCAGCTTGGGGACCCTTGGTGAAAAACTGTTTTTT. Translation gives CASSLGTLGEKLFF.

This clonotype was detected many times. This chain uses TRBV6-5 with TRBJ2-3, with D tentatively TRBD2 (5 bases). V gave up 11 bases and J gave up 1 base, with 13 bases separating them. The CDR3 is 13 amino acids. Germline values: CDR1 MNHEY, CDR2 SVGAGI. The CDR3 region has the DNA TGTGCCGTCGTCGGGGATGGCACAGATACGCAGTATTTT. Translating gives CAVVGDGTDTQYF.

The genes are TRBV2 and TRBJ1-5; the D is unclear. CDR3 length: 15 residues. Trimming removed 2 bases at V and 4 bases at J, with 12 bases between. The germline V gene encodes CDR1 SNHLY and CDR2 FYNNEI. Here the CDR3 DNA reads TGTGCCAGCAGTGAACAGGTCGGAGCTAATCAGCCCCAGCATTTT. It yields the protein CASSEQVGANQPQHF.

This chain uses TRBV28 with TRBJ1-2; tentative D call: TRBD1 (6 bases). The CDR3 runs 15 residues. Trimming took off 1 base at V and 7 bases at J, with 16 bases between the two ends. CDR1 is MDHEN and CDR2 is SYDVKM in the germline V gene. CDR3: CASSLSRGIVGGYTF. The CDR3, as DNA: TGTGCCAGCAGTTTATCCAGGGGCATCGTCGGTGGCTACACCTTC.

This clonotype was recorded at least ten times. As DNA, the CDR3 is TGCAGTGCTCGGGACTCGAAACGGGAGGAGACCCAGTACTTC. Its protein is CSARDSKREETQYF. This chain uses TRBV20-1 with TRBJ2-5, with D maybe TRBD2 (6 bases). CDR1 and CDR2 (germline): DFQATT, SNEGSKA (reference sequence). This CDR3 spans 14 amino acids. V lost 5 bases and J lost 5, with 18 bases in between.

This rearrangement joins TRBV12-3 or TRBV12-4 to TRBJ2-2, with a weak D call TRBD1 (5 bases). Trimming shortened V by 3 bases and J by 7 bases, and 9 bases separated the two germline ends. The CDR3 spans 13 residues. The CDR3 DNA is TGTGCCAGCAGTTTCGGGCAGGGCGGGGAGCTGTTTTTT. Translation gives CASSFGQGGELFF.

This clonotype was counted at least ten times. The genes are TRBV11-2 and TRBJ2-5; tentative D call: TRBD2 (5 bases). Germline V gives CDR1 SGHAT, CDR2 FQNNGV. This CDR3 region has 16 residues. The germline V and J ends were trimmed by 2 bases and 3 bases, with 16 bases remaining between them. CDR3 nucleotide sequence: TGTGCCAGCAGCTTACTGAGCCGAGGGAGAAAAGAGACCCAGTACTTC. It is translated as CASSLLSRGRKETQYF. The full variable domain, completed using reference TRBV11-2 and TRBJ2-5, is EAGVAQSPRYKIIEKRQSVAFWCNPISGHATLYWYQQILGQGPKLLIQFQNNGVVDDSQLPKDRFSAERLKGVDSTLKIQPAKLEDSAVYLCASSLLSRGRKETQYFGPGTRLLVL.

This sequence joins TRBV7-8 and TRBJ2-2; no clear D. The ends were cut back, 5 bases at V and 6 bases at J, with 13 bases in the middle. This CDR3 has 14 residues. Germline V CDR1 and CDR2: SGHVS, FQNEAQ. For the CDR3, the DNA is TGTGCCAGCAGCCGACTCCGTGGAGCCGGGGAGCTGTTTTTT. It codes for CASSRLRGAGELFF.